This T cell receptor (beta chain) appears in the sequencing data of a study of cytomegalovirus exposure and HLA in healthy donors (dated by TCRdb to about 2017). The study in broad terms: According to an earlier analysis of 587 of the donors, roughly 180 million T cells yielded some 110 million unique TCR beta sequences and about 300 Gb of sequence data. An early release that covered roughly 600 HLA-typed donors contained approximately 320 gigabases of sequencing data and around 80 million unique TCR sequences. The genetic ancestry cluster associated with self-reported Caucasian donors included roughly four fifths of the roughly 410 genotyped donors. The study aimed to test whether signatures of past pathogen exposure could be identified by cataloging public T cell receptors. The study profiled the T cell repertoires of about 640 subjects by immunosequencing and related them to cytomegalovirus serostatus. Besides the first cohort of some 670 subjects, a separate validation cohort made up of roughly 120 different subjects was used. High-throughput TCR immunosequencing, statistical association of individual TCRs with disease status, and machine learning were combined to predict cytomegalovirus infection status. In a later analysis, previously published TCR beta repertoires from about 670 donors were re-analyzed and high-resolution HLA genotyping was added so that TCR occurrence patterns could be studied. Rather than using new phenotypic data, the later analysis identified candidate immune exposures from TCR beta sequences and from how often those sequences occurred across donors. In an earlier analysis of 500 to 650 of the donors, high-throughput TCR beta sequencing was used to judge whether each TCR beta V gene segment behaved as functional or pseudogenic. Donor age, sex, ethnicity and CMV serostatus were collected together with the repertoire data. A later genetic analysis took genome-wide SNP genotypes for about 55% of the 666 donors and used that subset as a discovery cohort. Every discovery cohort repertoire had been produced on one sequencing platform. HLA typing covered class I and class II loci at four-digit resolution. Typing coverage differed by locus: A, B, C, DRB1 and DQB1 were typed in roughly 629-630 donors, DQA1 in 500 to 550, DPA1 in around 610, and DPB1 in about 450. Four or five DR-DQ haplotypes were handled as single units for association and clustering because linkage in the cohort was strong. Among roughly 400 genotyped donors of the cohort, an average of approximately 230,000 unique TCR beta nucleotide sequences were sequenced per donor, roughly a sixth of them non-productive.

The library came from the immunoSEQ multiplex PCR assay. The multiplex PCR relied on a mix of 60 forward primers for TCR Vbeta segments and 13 reverse primers for TCR Jbeta segments. Amplification of the CDR3 region of rearranged TCR beta genes was performed with a multiplex PCR assay on genomic DNA. The amplified TCR beta libraries were sequenced on the Illumina HiSeq System as 87-base-pair reads. In the original analysis: A later analysis counted about 80 million unique TCR beta chains across the 550 to 800 repertoires, and around 9.9 million of these chains were shared by at least two donors. To remove PCR and sequencing errors, raw reads were error-corrected and collapsed into unique sequences using a nearest-neighbor algorithm that merged closely related sequences. V, D and J gene segments were assigned by aligning CDR3 sequences to IMGT reference sequences. For a sequence to be retained, at least a six-nucleotide match to both a V gene segment and a J gene segment was required. A rearrangement counted as productive if the CDR3 had no stop codons and remained in frame with V and J, and every other rearrangement counted as non-productive. Following IMGT convention, CDR3 was defined as the stretch from the second conserved V-encoded cysteine to the conserved J-encoded phenylalanine. Sequences without an unambiguous match to a single V gene segment were excluded from the earlier analysis of several hundred of the donors. An earlier analysis of a few hundred of the donors called V segments functional above 56.7% productive rearrangements and segregating when the between-donor standard deviation exceeded 5%. A statistical classification framework was developed to diagnose cytomegalovirus status using the catalog of TCR beta chain sequences. In a later analysis, TCR nucleotide sequences were compared against IMGT/GENE-DB human TR gene sequences so that V and J genes could be assigned. A later analysis assigned CDR3 sequences and most-parsimonious VDJ recombination scenarios with the TCRdist pipeline. In a later analysis, each TCR beta chain was defined by its CDR3 amino acid sequence together with its V-gene family, and reads without a unique V-gene family were excluded. A later analysis removed roughly 590 highly shared, low-generation-probability nucleotide sequences to deal with suspected cross-contamination and a sequencing artifact. For each public chain, a later analysis derived a clonal expansion index from normalized ranks of inferred template counts within each repertoire. Generation probabilities in a later analysis came from a VDJ recombination model fitted to out-of-frame rearrangements, and those results were checked against IGoR. In a later analysis, TCR-TCR, TCR-HLA and TCR-CMV co-occurrence was scored with hypergeometric tests, and a repertoire-size bias correction was applied to TCR pairs. To estimate false discovery rates, a later analysis permuted the HLA or CMV assignments 20 times. In a later analysis, co-occurring TCRs were grouped with DBSCAN, and TCRdist sequence similarity was added when clustering was performed within HLA-allele-positive subsets. Repertoires with fewer than 30,000 or more than 120,000 public chains were left out of co-occurrence clustering, as were a few repertoires with anomalous nucleotide sharing. TCRdb took over this immuneACCESS table, retaining in-frame rearrangements with V and J assigned. Such tables are incomplete; in checked studies, under half of the missing clones stem from an unresolved V gene, and the remainder is unexplained. That table furnishes V, J and clone size, whereas the DNA furnished D and trimming. This sample gives roughly 170,000 clones in total; 80% of them show up just once. The top ten hold approximately 1.2% of the sample.

Study-wide findings and limitations: A further reported finding was that TCR beta sequences accurately predicted the HLA-A and HLA-B alleles for most subjects in the first cohort. According to the authors, the approach could potentially be generalized to other disease states and immunological phenotypes. Presence/absence analyses assumed roughly uniform sequencing depth across donors, an assumption that may not hold. When HLA alleles, especially DR and DQ, strongly co-occurred, attributing TCR associations to individual alleles was difficult. Some IMGT-functional V segments, including TRBV6-2 and TRBV6-3, could not be told apart with the 87-base-pair reads, so those segments were excluded. A later analysis found that HLA-associated TCR beta chains were more clonally expanded and had lower generation probabilities than equally common non-associated chains. The classifier was reported to diagnose cytomegalovirus status with high specificity and sensitivity in both the original and validation cohorts. The only immune exposure information available for the cohort was CMV serostatus. V-gene and J-gene trimming of TCR beta chains was associated with a missense DCLRE1C variant in a later genetic analysis, and the association was replicated in an independent cohort. A later analysis found that TCR association rates varied across HLA loci, with DRB1 alleles showing the most associated TCRs and HLA-C alleles the fewest. Linkage disequilibrium might explain the correlated functional status among segregating V segments, but an unknown experimental factor could not be ruled out. Most TCR sequences were observed very rarely across donors, whereas some public TCRs were present in many individuals. Most CMV-associated TCR beta chains appeared to be HLA-restricted in a later analysis, and the HLA associations seemed to be driven largely by CMV exposure. In a later analysis, more than 15,000 TCR beta sequences were associated with specific HLA alleles at a false discovery rate of 0.05. In a later genetic analysis, fewer N-insertions in productive TCRs were reported among donors in an Asian-associated ancestry cluster than the approximately 670-donor mean. In an earlier analysis of fewer than 750 of the donors, most TCR beta V segments were observed in productive rearrangements about 87% or about 30% of the time, broadly matching IMGT annotations. A cluster of highly shared sequence variants was judged likely to represent a technical artifact of the sequencing pipeline. A total of 150 or so TCR beta chains were listed by the study as associated with cytomegalovirus. Because HLA typing was missing for some donors at each locus, association tests included only the typed subset. In this cohort, only TCR beta chains were sequenced, and detectable features were limited by the absence of alpha or paired-chain data. A few of the identified cytomegalovirus-associated TCR beta chains were confirmed in vitro to be specific for cytomegalovirus antigens. According to a later analysis, parvovirus B19, influenza, CMV and Epstein-Barr virus appeared linked to several top co-occurrence clusters. Because counts were too low, approximately 15 rarely observed V segments, including chromosome 9 orphons, were excluded from the earlier analysis of 500 to 700 of the donors.

The CDR1 and CDR2 encoded by the germline V gene are SGHTA and FQGNSA. Counted from cysteine to phenylalanine, this CDR3 has 16 amino acids. Just CDR3 DNA is preserved here, 48 bases in frame from base 1. V is pruned by 1 base and J by 3 bases, leaving 7 bases of the junction without a gene match. In total, roughly 710 healthy bone marrow donors made up the cohort. At the time of sampling, every cohort member was nominally healthy, though immune exposures that went unrecorded were likely present. The donor was CMV seronegative and belonged to the group of 352 seronegative cohort members. Every donor gave a peripheral blood sample, and the peripheral blood mononuclear cells from that sample were used for TCR beta sequencing. The Qiagen DNeasy Blood Extraction Kit was used to extract genomic DNA from the blood cell samples. A note on this clone: There is no known antigen for this receptor. No base-level quality is on record; no much larger clone is a single base apart.

Here the chain combines TRBV7-2 and TRBJ2-7, with 9 middle bases fitting TRBD2. The clonotype originates from a young man in good health and CMV-seronegative. The sequencing sample was made of PBMCs. The DNA sequence is as follows: TGTGCCAGCAGCTTAGAGCTAGCGGGGCCTTACTACGAGCAGTACTTC. Translated, this is CASSLELAGPYYEQYF.